A single sample gave rise to the 22 T cell receptor beta chains below, sequenced in a study of T cell repertoires in aging, cancer and after chemotherapy. TRB rearrangements spanning V, D and J were amplified using mixed TRB-A/B primers. Each CDR3 protein gets one entry after TCRdb re-called the multiplex PCR reads with MiXCR. The table lists fewer than 1,500 distinct CDR3 sequences, about 20% of them singletons. Peripheral blood genomic DNA, not sorted cells or RNA, was the template. Sequencing was performed on blood. These receptors were collected from a human donor with a solid tumor.

This clonotype is medium-sized in the sample. The V and J genes are TRBV6-1 and TRBJ1-3, with a tentative D call TRBD1 (6 bases). Between the trimmed V and J ends, which lost 2 bases and 8 bases, there was a span of 13 bases. Germline CDR1 MNHNS, CDR2 SASEGT. The CDR3 is 14 residues long. The CDR3 spells CASSETGGRDTIYF. The CDR3 nucleotides read TGTGCCAGCAGTGAAACTGGGGGCAGGGACACCATATATTTT.

This clonotype appeared a few times. The chain has TRBV5-4 and TRBJ2-7; TRBD2 matches at 7 bases. The CDR3 is made up of 15 amino acids. CDR1 SGHNT and CDR2 YYREEE come from the germline V gene (reference sequence). With 7 bases clipped from V and 3 bases from J, the junction kept 13 bases outside the gene matches. The CDR3 region is CASSPAGGLNYEQYF. CDR3 DNA: TGTGCCAGCTCCCCCGCCGGGGGGTTGAACTACGAGCAGTACTTC.

This clonotype was observed a few times. CDR3 amino acids: CSASQGGGGEKLFF. The CDR3 coding sequence is TGCAGTGCTAGCCAAGGGGGCGGGGGTGAAAAACTGTTTTTT. The chain is built from TRBV20-1 and TRBJ1-4, with TRBD1 matching 7 bases. Germline CDR1 is DFQATT and CDR2 is SNEGSKA (reference sequence). The CDR3 is 14 amino acids. J gave up 7 bases and V 3 bases, and 8 bases lay outside the gene matches.

The table lists this clonotype with a few counts. V usage is TRBV6-2 or TRBV6-3 and J usage is TRBJ1-1; D perhaps matches TRBD1 (5 bases). Germline CDR1 MNHEY, CDR2 SVGEGT. The CDR3 is 15 residues long. Trimming cost V 5 bases and J 7 bases, with 20 bases left between them. The CDR3 spells CASSPRGVPSSEAFF. The DNA for the CDR3 is TGTGCCAGCAGTCCACGAGGGGTGCCGTCGAGTGAAGCTTTCTTT.

This clonotype is judged medium-sized. The chain links TRBV7-2 to TRBJ1-6; TRBD1 matches 8 bases. Trimming removed 11 bases from V and 7 bases from J; junction bases left unmatched: 7. CDR1 and CDR2 (germline): SGHTA, FQGNSA. CDR3 size: 13 residues. CDR3 nucleotides: TGTGCCGGACGACAGGGGACGAATTCACCCCTCCACTTT. Protein sequence: CAGRQGTNSPLHF.

This clonotype is labeled medium-sized (0.01 to 0.1%). The chain recombines TRBV27 with TRBJ1-6; no reliable D call. Germline CDR1 and CDR2: MNHEY and SMNVEV (reference sequence). The CDR3 has 17 amino acids. Deletions cut 1 base from V and 0 bases from J, with 10 bases between. CDR3 region: CASSLWRASSYNSPLHF. The CDR3 region has the DNA TGTGCCAGCAGTTTATGGAGGGCGAGCTCCTATAATTCACCCCTCCACTTT.

This clonotype rates as medium-sized (0.01 to 0.1%). The gene calls are TRBV6-4 and TRBJ1-5; no firm D call. Trimming left V 3 bases short and J 1 base short, with 4 bases between. Germline V gene lookup returns CDR1 MRHNA and CDR2 SNTAGT. CDR3 size: 13 residues. The CDR3 sequence is CASSEGSNQPQHF. The CDR3 DNA is TGTGCCAGCAGTGAAGGGAGCAATCAGCCCCAGCATTTT.

The chain uses TRBV5-1 and TRBJ2-3, with 8 bases identical to TRBD1. The V gene end was trimmed by 0 bases and the J gene end by 3 bases; junction bases not matched to a gene: 3. This CDR3 region has 15 residues. Per the germline V gene, CDR1 is SGHRS and CDR2 is YFSETQ. The CDR3 bases are TGCGCCAGCAGCTTGGCGGGACAGGTTACAGATACGCAGTATTTT. This gives the protein CASSLAGQVTDTQYF.

This clonotype has only a few counts. This chain uses TRBV20-1 with TRBJ1-1, with a weak D call TRBD1 (5 bases). V was cut by 5 bases and J by 6 bases, with 22 bases left in between. Germline assignment: CDR1 DFQATT and CDR2 SNEGSKA (reference sequence). This CDR3 comprises 15 residues. The CDR3 is CSAGGPGPPTSEAFF. The CDR3 DNA is TGCAGTGCTGGGGGACCGGGGCCTCCTACATCTGAAGCTTTCTTT.

Here the CDR3 DNA reads TGTGCCAGCAGCTTAGTTGGCACTGAAGCTTTCTTT. Amino acid sequence: CASSLVGTEAFF. The chain has TRBV11-2 and TRBJ1-1; no definite D call. Germline CDR1 and CDR2: SGHAT and FQNNGV. The CDR3 sequence is 12 residues long. Trimming left V 1 base short and J 4 bases short, with 4 bases between.

The chain combines TRBV19 with TRBJ1-5; a possible D gene is TRBD1 (6 bases). The length of the CDR3 is 18 residues. The V and J ends lost 7 bases and 0 bases respectively, with 22 bases between them. Germline V CDR1 and CDR2: LNHDA, SQIVND (reference sequence). This chain's CDR3 is CASMGAGELSNSNQPQHF. The CDR3 coding sequence is TGTGCCAGTATGGGGGCAGGGGAACTGTCTAATAGCAATCAGCCCCAGCATTTT. The whole variable domain, filled in from reference TRBV19 and TRBJ1-5, reads DGGITQSPKYLFRKEGQNVTLSCEQNLNHDAMYWYRQDPGQGLRLIYYSQIVNDFQKGDIAEGYSVSREKKESFPLTVTSAQKNPTAFYLCASMGAGELSNSNQPQHFGDGTRLSIL.

This clonotype is judged medium-sized. The chain carries TRBV7-2 and TRBJ2-7, with 11 positions matching TRBD2. CDR1 and CDR2 from the germline V gene are SGHTA and FQGNSA. Unmatched junction bases numbered 6, after V lost 5 bases and J lost 6 bases. There are 14 residues in the CDR3. The CDR3 loop is CASSKLAGGSEQYF. CDR3 in DNA: TGTGCCAGCAGCAAGCTAGCGGGAGGCTCCGAGCAGTACTTC. Filled out from reference TRBV7-2 and TRBJ2-7, the complete variable domain reads GAGVSQSPSNKVTEKGKDVELRCDPISGHTALYWYRQSLGQGLEFLIYFQGNSAPDKSGLPSDRFSAERTGGSVSTLTIQRTQQEDSAVYLCASSKLAGGSEQYFGPGTRLTVT.

This clonotype counts as medium-sized. The V and J genes are TRBV7-6 and TRBJ1-2, with TRBD1 as a possible D gene (5 bases). V dropped 4 bases and J dropped 4 bases, with 10 bases sitting between them. Germline V gene data show CDR1 as SGHVS and CDR2 as FNYEAQ. The CDR3 consists of 13 residues. CDR3 nucleotide sequence: TGTGCCAGCAGCTCCGGGACCGCCTATGGCTACACCTTC. It encodes CASSSGTAYGYTF.

This clonotype is large. This chain joins TRBV14 and TRBJ2-2; TRBD2 might be the D (6 bases). The ends were cut back, 7 bases at V and 8 bases at J, with 17 bases in the middle. This CDR3 has 14 residues. From germline, CDR1 is SGHDN and CDR2 FVKESK. The CDR3: CASNHLRLGGELFF. The DNA for the CDR3 is TGTGCCAGCAACCATCTTAGACTAGGAGGGGAGCTGTTTTTT.

This clonotype has only a few counts. This rearrangement joins TRBV5-8 to TRBJ2-7, with TRBD2 matching over 8 bases. V lost 4 bases to trimming and J lost 2 bases; unmatched junction nucleotides: 11. The CDR3 runs to 16 residues. CDR1 and CDR2 from the germline V gene are SGHTS and YDEGEE. DNA for the CDR3: TGTGCCAGCAGCGAGGGGTCATCGCGGGGGGCCTACGAGCAGTACTTC. This translates into CASSEGSSRGAYEQYF.

Judged by abundance, this clonotype is medium-sized. This sequence joins TRBV20-1 and TRBJ2-1; no reliable D call. Between the trimmed V and J ends, which lost 0 bases and 4 bases, there was a span of 13 bases. Germline V lookup: CDR1 DFQATT, CDR2 SNEGSKA (reference sequence). The CDR3 length is 15 residues. The DNA for the CDR3 is TGCAGTGCTAGAGAAGATGCGGCTGTTTACAATGAGCAGTTCTTC. Translating it yields CSAREDAAVYNEQFF.

This clonotype appeared a few times. The gene calls are TRBV5-1 and TRBJ2-1; 9 nucleotides align to TRBD1. In germline, CDR1 is SGHRS, CDR2 YFSETQ. CDR3 size: 15 residues. The J segment lost 7 bases and the V segment lost 3 bases, leaving 8 bases of the junction unmatched. The CDR3 DNA sequence: TGCGCCAGCAGCTGGGGGGACAGGGAGCCGAATGAGCAGTTCTTC. As protein: CASSWGDREPNEQFF.

This clonotype showed up just a few times. This chain uses TRBV28 with TRBJ2-7; perhaps TRBD2 as D (5 bases). Germline CDR1 MDHEN, CDR2 SYDVKM. This CDR3 comprises 16 residues. V lost 2 bases, J lost 5 bases, and 19 bases lay in between. The CDR3 DNA is TGTGCCAGCAGTTTAGAGGGCCCAGAAACCGGGGACGAGCAGTACTTC. Translating it yields CASSLEGPETGDEQYF.

The V gene is TRBV6-2 or TRBV6-3, the J gene TRBJ1-1; the D gene is possibly TRBD1 (5 bases). V lost 4 bases and J 2 bases, leaving 17 bases between the germline ends. The CDR3 sequence is 16 residues long. Germline V gene data show CDR1 as MNHEY and CDR2 as SVGEGT. The CDR3 nucleotides read TGTGCCAGCAGTTCTCTCCCCTGGCAGGGTAACACTGAAGCTTTCTTT. Translation gives CASSSLPWQGNTEAFF.

Notes on this clonotype: With a much larger clone just one base away, this may be a read error. V is TRBV19 and J is TRBJ2-7, with unresolved D. The CDR3 runs 17 residues. Germline V gene data show CDR1 as LNHDA and CDR2 as SQIVND (reference sequence). Trimming removed 9 bases from V and 2 bases from J, with 26 bases in between. The CDR3 DNA is TGTGCCAGAACCGCTGAGTTCATTGGCAGAGTCCCCTACGAGCAGTACTTC. This translates into CARTAEFIGRVPYEQYF.

This clonotype was seen a single time. J is TRBJ2-5 and V is TRBV9, with D maybe TRBD2 (5 bases). Germline V gene lookup returns CDR1 SGDLS and CDR2 YYNGEE. The CDR3 contains 15 residues. V was shortened by 0 bases and J by 5 bases, with 14 bases between the two germline ends. The CDR3 bases are TGTGCCAGCAGCGTAGCTACTAGTCCATGGGAGACCCAGTACTTC. Encoded protein: CASSVATSPWETQYF. The variable domain in full, completed from reference TRBV9 and TRBJ2-5, reads DSGVTQTPKHLITATGQRVTLRCSPRSGDLSVYWYQQSLDQGLQFLIQYYNGEERAKGNILERFSAQQFPDLHSELNLSSLELGDSALYFCASSVATSPWETQYFGPGTRLLVL.

The chain uses TRBV7-9 and TRBJ1-2, with D hard to call. The V gene's germline CDR1 is SEHNR and CDR2 FQNEAQ (reference sequence). Between the trimmed V and J ends, which lost 1 base and 4 bases, there was a span of 19 bases. The CDR3 spans 17 residues. The CDR3 loop is CASSLEIGIIPPYGYTF. The CDR3 DNA follows: TGTGCCAGCAGCTTAGAAATAGGGATTATCCCTCCCTATGGCTACACCTTC.